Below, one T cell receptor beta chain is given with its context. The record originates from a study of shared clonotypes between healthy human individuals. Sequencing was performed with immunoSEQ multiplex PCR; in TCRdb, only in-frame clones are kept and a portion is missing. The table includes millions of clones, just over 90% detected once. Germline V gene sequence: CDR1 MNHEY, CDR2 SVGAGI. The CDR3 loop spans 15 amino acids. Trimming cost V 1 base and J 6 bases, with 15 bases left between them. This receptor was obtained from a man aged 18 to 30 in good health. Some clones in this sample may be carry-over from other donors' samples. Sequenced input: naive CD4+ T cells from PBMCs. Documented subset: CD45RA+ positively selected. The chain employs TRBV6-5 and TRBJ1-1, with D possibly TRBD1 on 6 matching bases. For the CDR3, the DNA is TGTGCCAGCAGTTACTATGGACGGAGGGGGGCTGAAGCTTTCTTT. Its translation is CASSYYGRRGAEAFF.